This T cell receptor (beta chain) was found in a study of a mutant IDH1 vaccine in newly diagnosed glioma. A word on this clone: Antigen specificity is unknown.

The time point denotes: week 47, end of study. Alongside topical imiquimod, each dose of vaccine comprised 300 ug of mutant IDH1 20-mer peptide. Patients received eight vaccinations in weeks 1, 3, 5, 7, 11, 15, 19, 23. The assay was immunoSEQ multiplex PCR, and TCRdb's table has in-frame clones only and misses some. In the table there are some 60,000 clones, about four fifths of which are singletons. Trimming took off 4 bases at V and 14 bases at J, with 26 bases between the two ends. Per germline, CDR1 LGHNA and CDR2 YSLEER. The CDR3 is 15 residues long. The specimen comprised PBMCs, sampled from a glioma patient whose treatment included an IDH1 peptide vaccine. The receptor's source is a woman aged 45-59 years with glioma. The chain combines TRBV4-3 with TRBJ1-2, with D tentatively TRBD1 (6 bases). In DNA, the CDR3 is TGCGCCAGCAGCCCTGGGACAATGGGCCACGCCCTTCAAACCTTC. It yields the protein CASSPGTMGHALQTF.